This T cell receptor (beta chain) was observed in a study of vaccination effects on CD4 cells after COVID-19. Overall study: The participants, recipients of two vaccine doses, got either BNT162b2 or mRNA-1273. Regarding the study as a whole: In healthy vaccinees, only 1 of 255 vaccine-induced clones cross-reacted with common cold coronaviruses. Convalescent patients numbered few in the study; early post-infection timepoints were missing entirely.

Assay: immunoSEQ multiplex PCR; the TCRdb copy retains only in-frame clones and omits some. This sample has tens of thousands of clones, with 80% to 90% found just once. Details on this clone: Its antigen remains unknown.

Sequencing in the ViraFEST assay came after antigen-specific CD4+ T cells had been expanded with viral peptide pools, which were used to stimulate PBMC. After roughly 11 days in culture, the CD4+ T cells were isolated. The CDR3 covers 14 residues. In germline, CDR1 is MNHNY, CDR2 SVGAGI (reference sequence). The trim removed 8 bases at V and 1 base at J, leaving 4 bases unmatched. The material was CD4+ T cells from PBMCs cultured with HCoV-229E spike peptides, obtained before COVID-19 vaccination. The chain links TRBV6-6 to TRBJ2-2, with TRBD2 matching over 7 bases. The sequence came from a human donor who received a COVID-19 vaccine. The CDR3 here is CASSLAENTGELFF. The CDR3 DNA is TGTGCCAGCTCTCTAGCGGAGAACACCGGGGAGCTGTTTTTT.